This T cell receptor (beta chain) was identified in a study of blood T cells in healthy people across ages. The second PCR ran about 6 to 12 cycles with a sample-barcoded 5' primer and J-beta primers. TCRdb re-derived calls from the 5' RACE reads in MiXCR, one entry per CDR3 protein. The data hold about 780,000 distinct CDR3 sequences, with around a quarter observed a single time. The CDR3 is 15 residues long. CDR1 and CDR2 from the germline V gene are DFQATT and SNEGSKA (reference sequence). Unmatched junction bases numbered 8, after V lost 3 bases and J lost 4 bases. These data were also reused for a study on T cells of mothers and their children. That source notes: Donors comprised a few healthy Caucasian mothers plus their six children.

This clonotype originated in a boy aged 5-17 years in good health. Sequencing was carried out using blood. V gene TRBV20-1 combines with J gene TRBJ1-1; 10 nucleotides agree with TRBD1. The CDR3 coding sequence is TGCAGTGCTAGCCTTATGACAGGGGGCTTCACTGAAGCTTTCTTT. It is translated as CSASLMTGGFTEAFF.